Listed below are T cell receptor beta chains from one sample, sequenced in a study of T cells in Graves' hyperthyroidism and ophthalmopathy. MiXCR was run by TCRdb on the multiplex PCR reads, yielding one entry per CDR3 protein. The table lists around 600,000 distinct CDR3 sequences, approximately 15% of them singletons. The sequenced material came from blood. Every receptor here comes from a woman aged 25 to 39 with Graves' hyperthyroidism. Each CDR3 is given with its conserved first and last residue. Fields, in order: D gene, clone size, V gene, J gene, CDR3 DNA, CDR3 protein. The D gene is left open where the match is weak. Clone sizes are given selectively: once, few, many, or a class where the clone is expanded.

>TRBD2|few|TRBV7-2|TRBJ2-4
TGTGCCAGCAGCTCACTAGCGGGAGGTGAAAACATCCAGTACTTC
CASSSLAGGENIQYF
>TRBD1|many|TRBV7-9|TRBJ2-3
TGTGCCAGCAACAACCCCCGACAGGGAGAAGGTACAGATACGCAGTATTTT
CASNNPRQGEGTDTQYF
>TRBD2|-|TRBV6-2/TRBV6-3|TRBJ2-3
TGTGCCAGCAGTGAATCAGGACTAGCGGGAGCAGATACGCAGTATTTT
CASSESGLAGADTQYF
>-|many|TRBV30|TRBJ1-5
TGTGCCTGGAGTGTACGAGGATCTATGCCCCAGCATTTT
CAWSVRGSMPQHF
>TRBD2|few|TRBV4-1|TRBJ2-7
TGCGCCAGCAGCCAAGATCTAGCGGGAGGGCCCTACGAGCAGTACTTC
CASSQDLAGGPYEQYF
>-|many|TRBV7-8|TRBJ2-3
TGTGCCAGCTCGCGTCCCAGGAGTCCGACAGATACGCAGTATTTT
CASSRPRSPTDTQYF
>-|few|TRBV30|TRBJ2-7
TGTGCCTGGAGTGTTTTTAGCGTCTACGAGCAGTACTTC
CAWSVFSVYEQYF
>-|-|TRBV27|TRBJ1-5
TGTGCCAGCGGGCCCGGCCATCAGCCCCAGCATTTT
CASGPGHQPQHF
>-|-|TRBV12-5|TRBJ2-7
TGTGCTAGTGGTTTGGCCCGCCGTGAGCAGTACTTC
CASGLARREQYF
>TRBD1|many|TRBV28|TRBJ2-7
TGTGCCAGCAGTGGTCCCGGGACAGCATCCTACGAGCAGTACTTC
CASSGPGTASYEQYF
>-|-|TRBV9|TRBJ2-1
TGTGCCAGCAGCGTAGGTGGGAGGCTGTCTAATGAGCAGTTCTTC
CASSVGGRLSNEQFF
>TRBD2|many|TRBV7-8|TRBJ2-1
TGTGCCAGCAGCTTAGCTCGGGTAGCGGGAGTCACGTCCAATGAGCAGTTCTTC
CASSLARVAGVTSNEQFF
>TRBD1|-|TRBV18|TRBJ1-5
TGTGCCAGCTCACCAGGATTAGGACAGGGCGGTCAGCCCCAGCATTTT
CASSPGLGQGGQPQHF
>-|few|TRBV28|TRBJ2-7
TGTGCCAGCAATAAATATGAAGGTTACGAGCAGTACTTC
CASNKYEGYEQYF
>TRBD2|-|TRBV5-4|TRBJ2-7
TGTGCCAGCAGCTCCACCGGGACTAGTTACGCCGAGCAGTACTTC
CASSSTGTSYAEQYF
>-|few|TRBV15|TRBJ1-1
TGTGCCACCAGCAGCCTGGGGACGTCTACTGAGGGAGCTTTCTTT
CATSSLGTSTEGAFF
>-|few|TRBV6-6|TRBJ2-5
TGTGCCAGCAGTTACTCATCTGGGGGAGAAGAGACCCAGTACTTC
CASSYSSGGEETQYF
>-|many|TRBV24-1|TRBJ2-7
TGTGCCACCAGTAGAGGGGTAACGAACTACGAGCAGTACTTC
CATSRGVTNYEQYF
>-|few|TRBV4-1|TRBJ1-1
TGCGCCAGCAGCCAAGAAAGGCAGGCGGAAGCTTTCTTT
CASSQERQAEAFF
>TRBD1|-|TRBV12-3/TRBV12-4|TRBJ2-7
TGTGCCAGCAGCCCAGGGGGACGCAGATTATCCTACGAGCAGTACTTC
CASSPGGRRLSYEQYF
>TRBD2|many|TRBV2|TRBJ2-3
TGTGCCAGCATTAGGCGTGGGCGACTAGCAGACCCTAGCACAGATACGCAGTATTTT
CASIRRGRLADPSTDTQYF
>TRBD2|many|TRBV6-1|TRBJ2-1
TGTGCCAGCAGTTACGCCCAGACTAGCGCCCCACCCTACAATGAGCAGTTCTTC
CASSYAQTSAPPYNEQFF
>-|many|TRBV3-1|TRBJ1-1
TGTGCCAGCAGCCAAAGTCGGGGAGGGGGTACTGAAGCTTTCTTT
CASSQSRGGGTEAFF
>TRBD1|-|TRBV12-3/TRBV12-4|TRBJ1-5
TGTGCCAGCAGTTCCGACAGGGACAATCAGCCCCAGCATTTT
CASSSDRDNQPQHF
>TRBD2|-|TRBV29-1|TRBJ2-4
TGCAGCGGCGGACTAGGAGGCAAAAACATTCAGTACTTC
CSGGLGGKNIQYF
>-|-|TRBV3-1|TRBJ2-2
TGTGCCAGCAGCCAAGTGGCGGGGCTTGTAACCGGGGAGCTGTTTTTT
CASSQVAGLVTGELFF
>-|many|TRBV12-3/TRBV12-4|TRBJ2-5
TGTGCCAGCAGTTTAGAGGTCAGGGCGGAGACCCAGTACTTC
CASSLEVRAETQYF
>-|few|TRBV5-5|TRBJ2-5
TGTGCCAGCAGCTTGGCATCTAGCTCAGGAGAGACCCAGTACTTC
CASSLASSSGETQYF
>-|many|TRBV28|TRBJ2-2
TGTGCCAGCAGTTTCCGAAAGGGACGGACCGGGGAGCTGTTTTTT
CASSFRKGRTGELFF
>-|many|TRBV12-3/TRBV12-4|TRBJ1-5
TGTGCCAGCAGTTTACGGGACTATCAGCCCCAGCATTTT
CASSLRDYQPQHF
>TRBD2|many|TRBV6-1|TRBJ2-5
TGTGCCAGCAGTGTATGGCCGTCTAGCGGGGAAGAGACCCAGTACTTC
CASSVWPSSGEETQYF
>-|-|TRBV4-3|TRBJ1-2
TGCGCCAGCAGTCAGGCGTTAGGGTATGGCTACACCTTC
CASSQALGYGYTF
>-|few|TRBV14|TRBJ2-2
TGTGCCAGCACCGAGAGCCAGGGGACCGGGGAGCTGTTTTTT
CASTESQGTGELFF
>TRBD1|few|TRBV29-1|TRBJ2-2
TGCAGCGTTGAAGTGGGGACAGTCACCGGGGAGCTGTTTTTT
CSVEVGTVTGELFF
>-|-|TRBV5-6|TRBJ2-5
TGTGCCAGCAGCTTGGTTATCGAGCGGCTCTTGGAAACCCAGTACTTC
CASSLVIERLLETQYF
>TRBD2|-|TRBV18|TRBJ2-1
TGTGCCAGTGAAGAGACTAGCGGCGACAATGAGCAGTTCTTC
CASEETSGDNEQFF
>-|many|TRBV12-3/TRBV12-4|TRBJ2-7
TGTGCCAGCAGCCGGCAGGGGATCCCGCAGTACTTC
CASSRQGIPQYF
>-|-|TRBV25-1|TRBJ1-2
TGTGCCGGCAGTGAGCCCCGCCAGGGGAACTATGGCTACACCTTC
CAGSEPRQGNYGYTF
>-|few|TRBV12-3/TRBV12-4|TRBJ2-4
TGTGCCAGCACCCTAGGCGAAGGGACCAAAAACATTCAGTACTTC
CASTLGEGTKNIQYF
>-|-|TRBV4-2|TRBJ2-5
TGTGCCAGCAGCCAAGAACGAGCAGGAAGGAGGGGGGCCCAAGAGACCCAGTACTTC
CASSQERAGRRGAQETQYF